Listed here is a single TCR beta chain. No antigen is known for it. No per-base quality is available; no much larger clone lies one base away. The data were obtained in a study of cytomegalovirus exposure and HLA in healthy donors (dated by TCRdb to the late 2010s). In the study overall: In an earlier analysis of 587 of the donors, 276 Gb of sequence data and 90 million to 120 million unique TCR beta sequences from 150 million to 200 million T cells were reported. Roughly 300 gigabases of sequencing data and tens of millions of unique TCR sequences were included in an early release covering over 600 HLA-typed donors. The genetic ancestry cluster associated with self-reported Caucasian donors included approximately 85% of the 398 genotyped donors. The study was designed to test whether signatures of past pathogen exposure could be identified by cataloging public T cell receptors. The T cell repertoires of about 700 subjects were profiled by immunosequencing and related to cytomegalovirus serostatus. Besides the first cohort of roughly 700 subjects, a separate validation cohort made up of 90 to 150 different subjects was used. High-throughput TCR immunosequencing, statistical association of individual TCRs with disease status, and machine learning were combined to predict cytomegalovirus infection status. In a later analysis, previously published TCR beta repertoires from about 640 donors were re-analyzed and high-resolution HLA genotyping was added so that TCR occurrence patterns could be studied. Rather than drawing on any new phenotypic data, the later analysis identified candidate immune exposures from TCR beta sequences and the way those sequences occurred across donors. In an earlier analysis of more than 550 of the donors, high-throughput TCR beta sequencing was used to judge whether each TCR beta V gene segment behaved as functional or pseudogenic. Alongside the repertoire data, information on donor age, sex, ethnicity and CMV serostatus was compiled. In a later genetic analysis, genome-wide SNP genotypes for about three fifths of the roughly 670 donors were used, and that subset was treated as a discovery cohort. Every repertoire in the discovery cohort had been generated on one and the same sequencing platform. Both class I and class II loci were covered by HLA typing, at four-digit resolution. Typing coverage differed by locus: A, B, C, DRB1 and DQB1 were typed in roughly 620-630 donors, DQA1 in 522, DPA1 in around 600, and DPB1 in about 450. Roughly 5 DR-DQ haplotypes were handled as single units for association and clustering, since linkage in the cohort was strong. On average, around 240,000 unique TCR beta nucleotide sequences were sequenced per donor among roughly 430 genotyped donors of the cohort, with about 19% of those sequences being non-productive.

Including the terminal cysteine and phenylalanine, the CDR3 comprises 15 residues. Only CDR3 DNA is held: 45 bases, read in frame from base 1. A distance of 17 bases separates the germline ends of V and J, which lose 3 bases and 8 bases respectively. The library was generated by the immunoSEQ multiplex PCR assay. A mixture of 60 forward primers for TCR Vbeta segments and 13 reverse primers for TCR Jbeta segments was used in the multiplex PCR. The CDR3 region of rearranged TCR beta genes was amplified from genomic DNA with a multiplex PCR assay. The amplified TCR beta libraries were sequenced on the Illumina HiSeq System as 87-base-pair reads. As for the authors' bioinformatics: A later analysis counted 65 million to 90 million unique TCR beta chains across the 550 to 750 repertoires, and 10 million to 12 million of these chains were shared by at least two donors. To remove PCR and sequencing errors, raw reads were error-corrected and collapsed into unique sequences using a nearest-neighbor algorithm that merged closely related sequences. V, D and J gene segments were assigned by aligning CDR3 sequences to IMGT reference sequences. For a sequence to be retained, at least a six-nucleotide match to both a V gene segment and a J gene segment was required. Rearrangements were called productive when the CDR3 lacked stop codons and stayed in frame with V and J; all others were non-productive. CDR3 was defined according to IMGT convention as the region running from the second conserved V-encoded cysteine to the conserved J-encoded phenylalanine. The earlier analysis of about 610 of the donors excluded sequences that lacked an unambiguous match to a single V gene segment. An earlier analysis of over 450 of the donors classified V segments as functional when productive rearrangements were above 56.7% and as segregating when the standard deviation between donors was above 5%. A statistical classification framework was developed to diagnose cytomegalovirus status using the catalog of TCR beta chain sequences. In a later analysis, TCR nucleotide sequences were compared against IMGT/GENE-DB human TR gene sequences so that V and J genes could be assigned. In a later analysis, CDR3 sequences and most-parsimonious VDJ recombination scenarios were assigned using the TCRdist pipeline. In a later analysis, each TCR beta chain was defined by its CDR3 amino acid sequence together with its V-gene family, and reads lacking a unique V-gene family were excluded. A later analysis removed 592 highly shared, low-generation-probability nucleotide sequences to deal with suspected cross-contamination and a sequencing artifact. In a later analysis, a clonal expansion index was calculated for each public chain from normalized within-repertoire ranks of inferred template counts. A later analysis computed generation probabilities with a VDJ recombination model fitted to out-of-frame rearrangements, and checked the results against IGoR. In a later analysis, TCR-TCR, TCR-HLA and TCR-CMV co-occurrence was scored with hypergeometric tests, and a repertoire-size bias correction was applied to TCR pairs. False discovery rates were estimated in a later analysis by permuting HLA or CMV assignments 20 times. In a later analysis, co-occurring TCRs were grouped using DBSCAN, and TCRdist sequence similarity was added for clustering within HLA-allele-positive subsets. Co-occurrence clustering excluded repertoires with fewer than 30,000 or more than 120,000 public chains, plus five with anomalous nucleotide sharing. TCRdb obtained this table from immuneACCESS and retained in-frame rearrangements with V and J assigned. These tables miss some clones; where compared with another copy, unresolved V genes account for less than half of the shortfall, and the remainder is unexplained. V and J calls plus clone size are reproduced from that table; the DNA served to infer D and trimming. For this sample the table gives over 95,000 clones, of which roughly 80% were detected only once. Together, the top ten hold approximately 2.4% of the sample.

General conclusions and limits of the study: It was suggested by the authors that the approach could potentially be generalized to other disease states and immunological phenotypes. The study listed 164 TCR beta chains as associated with cytomegalovirus. In a later analysis, several top co-occurrence clusters were reported to appear linked to parvovirus B19, influenza, CMV and Epstein-Barr virus. A later analysis found that TCR association rates varied across HLA loci, with DRB1 alleles showing the most associated TCRs and HLA-C alleles the fewest. A few of the identified cytomegalovirus-associated TCR beta chains were confirmed in vitro to be specific for cytomegalovirus antigens. An earlier analysis of 587 of the donors showed that most TCR beta V segments appeared in productive rearrangements either about 90% or about 30% of the time, which broadly matched IMGT annotations. Because counts were too low, around 17 rarely observed V segments, including chromosome 9 orphons, were left out of the earlier analysis of 587 of the donors. According to a later genetic analysis, donors in an Asian-associated ancestry cluster had fewer N-insertions in productive TCRs than the approximately 610-donor mean. An association between a missense DCLRE1C variant and V-gene and J-gene trimming of TCR beta chains was found in a later genetic analysis and replicated in an independent cohort. Presence/absence analyses assumed roughly uniform sequencing depth across donors, an assumption that may not hold. Specific HLA alleles were associated with more than 15,000 TCR beta sequences at a false discovery rate of 0.05 in a later analysis. Most TCR sequences were seen in very few donors, while some public TCRs were found in many individuals. Strong co-occurrence of HLA alleles, especially DR and DQ, made assigning TCR associations to individual alleles difficult. Correlated functional status among segregating V segments might be attributable to linkage disequilibrium, but an unknown experimental factor could not be ruled out. Because HLA typing was unavailable for some donors at each locus, only the typed subset was used in association tests. A later analysis found that most CMV-associated TCR beta chains appeared HLA-restricted, with HLA associations seemingly driven largely by CMV exposure. A group of highly shared sequence variants was considered likely to be a technical artifact of the sequencing pipeline. This cohort had only TCR beta chains sequenced, and the lack of alpha or paired-chain data limited which features could be detected. In a later analysis, HLA-associated TCR beta chains were found to be more clonally expanded and to have lower generation probabilities than equally common non-associated chains. A further reported finding was that TCR beta sequences accurately predicted the HLA-A and HLA-B alleles for most subjects in the first cohort. The 87-base-pair reads could not distinguish some IMGT-functional V segments, including TRBV6-2 and TRBV6-3, so those segments were excluded. Cytomegalovirus status was reported to be diagnosed by the classifier with high specificity and sensitivity in both the original and validation cohorts. For the cohort, immune exposure information was limited to CMV serostatus.

The cohort was made up of 500 to 850 healthy bone marrow donors. At the time of sampling, all cohort members were nominally healthy, though unrecorded immune exposures were likely present. The donor tested CMV seronegative, placing the donor among the 350 or so seronegative members of the cohort. Every donor gave a peripheral blood sample, and the peripheral blood mononuclear cells from that sample were used for TCR beta sequencing. Genomic DNA was extracted from the blood cell samples with the Qiagen DNeasy Blood Extraction Kit. This TCR derives from a female donor in good health and CMV-seronegative. The specimen sequenced was PBMCs. The sequence joins TRBV23-1 to TRBJ2-1; possibly the D gene is TRBD2, per 6 matching bases. TRBV23-1 counts as an open reading frame of uncertain function. The nucleotide sequence is given as TGCGCCAGCAGTCATGCGCGACTAGTGGGTCATGAGCAGTTCTTC. Its product reads: CASSHARLVGHEQFF.